The 17 T cell receptor beta chains in this list originate from one sample, sequenced in a study of T cells after yellow fever vaccination. TCRdb reprocessed the 5' RACE reads with MiXCR, giving one entry per CDR3 protein. The table lists around 310,000 distinct CDR3 sequences, roughly 4.3% of them singletons. Sequencing used PBMCs, obtained 15 days after the yellow fever booster vaccination. The source is a young man who received the YFV17D yellow fever vaccine.

This clonotype turned up a few times. The V gene is TRBV5-4, the J gene TRBJ2-7; D assignment may be TRBD1 or TRBD2 (5 bases each). The CDR3 runs 12 residues. Per germline, CDR1 SGHNT and CDR2 YYREEE (reference sequence). V lost 4 bases and J lost 3, with 8 bases in between. CDR3 protein: CASSPGHYEQYF. The DNA for the CDR3 is TGTGCCAGCAGCCCGGGGCACTACGAGCAGTACTTC.

This clonotype was detected ten times or more. The gene calls are TRBV7-3 and TRBJ2-3; no clear D gene. Germline CDR1 reads SGHTA; CDR2 reads FQGTGA. V gave up 3 bases and J gave up 3 bases, with 10 bases separating them. CDR3 length: 14 amino acids. CDR3 in amino acids: CASSLDGPTDTQYF. CDR3 coding DNA: TGTGCCAGCAGCTTGGACGGCCCTACAGATACGCAGTATTTT.

This clonotype was counted at least ten times. The V and J genes are TRBV3-1 and TRBJ1-2; D possibly corresponds to TRBD1 (6 bases). CDR1 LGHDT and CDR2 YNNKEL come from the germline V gene (reference sequence). This CDR3 is 13 amino acids long. Trimming cost V 4 bases and J 8 bases, with 14 bases left between them. Written as DNA, the CDR3 is TGTGCCAGCAGCCCCCGGGGGGCAGGAGGCTACACCTTC. This translates into CASSPRGAGGYTF.

CDR3 sequence: CASSLRTTDGYTF. The CDR3 DNA is TGTGCCAGCAGTTTGCGAACCACGGATGGCTACACCTTC. This rearrangement joins TRBV27 to TRBJ1-2; D uncertain. This CDR3 comprises 13 residues. V lost 3 bases, J lost 6 bases, and 11 bases lay in between. Germline V gene lookup returns CDR1 MNHEY and CDR2 SMNVEV (reference sequence).

The chain combines TRBV19 with TRBJ1-1; D may be TRBD1 (6 bases). Trimming took off 6 bases at V and 4 bases at J, with 15 bases between the two ends. This CDR3 spans 14 amino acids. CDR1 is LNHDA and CDR2 is SQIVND in the germline V gene (reference sequence). The DNA for the CDR3 is TGTGCCAGTAGCATGGGGGCAGGGAGCACTGAAGCTTTCTTT. This codes for CASSMGAGSTEAFF.

The table lists this clonotype with many counts. The rearrangement links TRBV5-1 to TRBJ1-1; D possibly corresponds to TRBD1 (6 bases). Germline CDR1 is SGHRS and CDR2 is YFSETQ. Trimming stripped 0 bases from V and 1 base from J, with 10 bases between. The CDR3 consists of 15 residues. CDR3 sequence: CASSLVSGANTEAFF. The CDR3 DNA follows: TGCGCCAGCAGCTTGGTTTCAGGGGCGAACACTGAAGCTTTCTTT.

This clonotype was seen repeatedly, ten times or more. V and J are TRBV4-1 and TRBJ1-1; D unclear. Germline loops: CDR1 MGHRA, CDR2 YSYEKL. Trimming removed 3 bases at V and 5 bases at J, with 16 bases between. The CDR3 sequence is 15 residues long. The CDR3 coding sequence is TGCGCCAGCAGCCACTTTCCCGGGTTGTGGACTGAAGCTTTCTTT. It yields the protein CASSHFPGLWTEAFF.

This clonotype was seen a few times. The chain links TRBV7-3 to TRBJ1-2; a weak D match, TRBD1 (5 bases). Germline loops: CDR1 SGHTA, CDR2 FQGTGA. The length of the CDR3 is 13 residues. Trimming removed 4 bases at V and 3 bases at J, with 9 bases between. The chain's CDR3 is CASSSRGDYGYTF. CDR3 sequence (DNA): TGTGCCAGCAGCTCTCGGGGGGACTATGGCTACACCTTC.

The rearrangement joins TRBV4-1 to TRBJ1-3, with no clear D. The CDR3 contains 15 residues. V gave up 0 bases and J gave up 2 bases, with 8 bases separating them. CDR1 MGHRA and CDR2 YSYEKL come from the germline V gene. CDR3 protein: CASSQDRGTGNTIYF. CDR3 coding DNA: TGCGCCAGCAGCCAAGATCGAGGCACTGGAAACACCATATATTTT.

J is TRBJ1-1 and V is TRBV30; D is uncertain. CDR1 GTSNPN and CDR2 SVGIG come from the germline V gene (reference sequence). The CDR3 length is 13 residues. V was cut by 3 bases and J by 4 bases, with 12 bases left in between. The CDR3 nucleotides are TGTGCCTGGAGCGTAACCCTAGGCACTGAAGCTTTCTTT. Protein: CAWSVTLGTEAFF.

This clonotype has at least ten counts. The chain couples TRBV5-6 to TRBJ2-7; D ambiguous. CDR1 is SGHDT, CDR2 YYEEEE, per germline. Trimming shortened V by 1 base and J by 3 bases, and 8 bases separated the two germline ends. The CDR3 covers 13 residues. CDR3 nucleotide sequence: TGTGCCAGCAGCTTGCGCGAATACTACGAGCAGTACGTC. As protein: CASSLREYYEQYV.

This clonotype was recorded at least ten times. The DNA for the CDR3 is TGTGCCAGCAGCCCCCCAATGAACTATGGCTACACCTTC. This gives the protein CASSPPMNYGYTF. The gene calls are TRBV7-9 and TRBJ1-2, with unresolved D. The CDR3 has 13 residues. The germline V gene encodes CDR1 SEHNR and CDR2 FQNEAQ (reference sequence). Deletions cut 5 bases from V and 2 bases from J, with 9 bases between.

This chain uses TRBV6-6 with TRBJ2-7; D call uncertain. Germline V lookup: CDR1 MNHNY, CDR2 SVGAGI (reference sequence). Trimming took 6 bases from V and 5 from J, leaving 8 bases between them. This CDR3 contains 11 residues. The CDR3 sequence: CASRAEHEQYF. CDR3 nucleotide sequence: TGTGCCAGCAGAGCAGAACACGAGCAGTACTTC.

J is TRBJ1-5 and V is TRBV5-5, with D maybe TRBD1 (6 bases). Trimming removed 4 bases from V and 1 base from J, with 18 bases in between. CDR3 length: 17 amino acids. Germline V gene lookup returns CDR1 SGHKS and CDR2 YYEKEE (reference sequence). The DNA of the CDR3 is TGTGCCAGCAGCCGCCACGGGGGGCGGGAAAGCAATCAGCCCCAGCATTTT. Amino acid sequence: CASSRHGGRESNQPQHF.

This clonotype was seen ten or more times. The rearrangement joins TRBV20-1 to TRBJ1-4; TRBD1 aligns across 8 bases. V gave up 3 bases and J gave up 7 bases; unmatched junction bases: 10. Germline V gene lookup returns CDR1 DFQATT and CDR2 SNEGSKA (reference sequence). The CDR3 sequence is 15 residues long. The CDR3 reads CSARGSDRGFEKLFF. The DNA for the CDR3 is TGCAGTGCTAGGGGATCCGACAGGGGTTTTGAAAAACTGTTTTTT.

The table lists this clonotype with a few counts. The rearrangement uses TRBV3-1 and TRBJ2-1; D is undetermined. The CDR3 covers 15 residues. Germline CDR1 reads LGHDT; CDR2 reads YNNKEL (reference sequence). V was trimmed by 1 base and J by 3 bases, leaving 10 bases between them. CDR3 residues: CASSQGAENYNEQFF. DNA of the CDR3: TGTGCCAGCAGCCAAGGGGCGGAGAACTACAATGAGCAGTTCTTC.

The sample holds a few counts of this clonotype. The V call is TRBV20-1, the J call TRBJ2-1; TRBD2 is a possible D gene (6 bases). V lost 5 bases and J lost 0, with 11 bases in between. Germline V gives CDR1 DFQATT, CDR2 SNEGSKA (reference sequence). The CDR3 runs 14 residues. CDR3 in DNA: TGCAGTGCTTCACGCGGGGTCTCCTACAATGAGCAGTTCTTC. Translating gives CSASRGVSYNEQFF.